Listed here are 26 T cell receptor beta chains from one sample, sequenced in a study of technical replicates of blood from a few donors (dated by TCRdb to about 2017). To prepare the library, the immunoSEQ multiplex PCR assay was applied. This is the immuneACCESS table as TCRdb keeps it, with only in-frame sequences that have V and J called. A part of the clones is gone; compared with another copy, unresolved V genes explain less than half, and the rest is unexplained. This sample comprises 77,000 or so clones, roughly 90% of them detected only once. 0.41% of the sample is held by the ten biggest clonotypes. Sequencing used T cells isolated from PBMCs. These receptor sequences come from a human donor in good health.

The chain combines TRBV6-6 with TRBJ2-2; D not resolved. The germline V and J ends were trimmed by 6 bases and 0 bases, with 8 bases remaining between them. Germline CDR1 reads MNHNY; CDR2 reads SVGAGI (reference sequence). CDR3 size: 14 residues. The CDR3 sequence: CASRLRANTGELFF. In DNA form, the CDR3 reads TGTGCCAGCAGGCTCCGGGCGAACACCGGGGAGCTGTTTTTT.

V usage is TRBV11-3 and J usage is TRBJ2-7, with TRBD1 identical over 9 bases. V shed 0 bases, J shed 1 base, and the junction held 4 bases outside the gene matches. The germline CDR1 and CDR2 sequences are SGHNT and YENEEA. The CDR3 extends over 16 amino acids. The CDR3: CASSLEKTGGSYEQYF. CDR3 in DNA: TGTGCCAGCAGCTTAGAAAAGACAGGGGGATCCTACGAGCAGTACTTC. Combining the CDR3 with reference TRBV11-3 and TRBJ2-7 gives the whole variable domain EAGVVQSPRYKIIEKKQPVAFWCNPISGHNTLYWYLQNLGQGPELLIRYENEEAVDDSQLPKDRFSAERLKGVDSTLKIQPAELGDSAVYLCASSLEKTGGSYEQYFGPGTRLTVT.

The chain links TRBV5-1 to TRBJ2-5; maybe TRBD1 (5 bases). This CDR3 comprises 15 residues. Germline assignment: CDR1 SGHRS and CDR2 YFSETQ. Trimming removed 4 bases at V and 1 base at J, with 14 bases between. DNA of the CDR3: TGCGCCAGCAGCCCTATTAGGGGTAGCCAAGAGACCCAGTACTTC. Protein sequence: CASSPIRGSQETQYF.

V gene TRBV9 combines with J gene TRBJ2-2; 13 bases align to TRBD2. This CDR3 has 19 amino acids. Trimming took 4 bases from V and 0 from J; bases not matched to a gene: 9. The germline V gene encodes CDR1 SGDLS and CDR2 YYNGEE. CDR3 sequence (DNA): TGTGCCAGCAGCCTCAGGACTAGCGGGAGAAGCCCGAACACCGGGGAGCTGTTTTTT. Translation: CASSLRTSGRSPNTGELFF.

This rearrangement joins TRBV30 to TRBJ2-1, with 9 bases aligning to TRBD2. The CDR3 runs to 15 residues. Losses at the gene ends were 2 bases for V and 8 bases for J; bases not matched to a gene: 10. Per the germline V gene, CDR1 is GTSNPN and CDR2 is SVGIG (reference sequence). CDR3 in amino acids: CAWSTGLASVDEQFF. Written as DNA, the CDR3 is TGTGCCTGGAGTACGGGACTAGCCTCGGTCGATGAGCAGTTCTTC.

This chain connects TRBV6-5 to TRBJ2-7; 9 bases map to TRBD2. Per the germline V gene, CDR1 is MNHEY and CDR2 is SVGAGI. Unmatched junction bases numbered 4, after V lost 7 bases and J lost 3 bases. There are 13 residues in the CDR3. The CDR3 spells CASTPSGDYEQYF. The CDR3, as DNA: TGTGCCAGCACGCCTAGCGGGGACTACGAGCAGTACTTC.

The chain links TRBV15 to TRBJ2-2; TRBD2 matches at 8 bases. The CDR3 is 15 residues long. Germline CDR1 is LNHNV and CDR2 is YYDKDF (reference sequence). With V trimmed by 5 bases and J by 6 bases, 8 bases remained unmatched. As DNA, the CDR3 is TGTGCCACCAGCGTATCGAGCGGGAGTGCCGGGGAGCTGTTTTTT. Translation: CATSVSSGSAGELFF.

This chain joins TRBV4-1 and TRBJ2-7; possible D gene TRBD2, 5 bases. The CDR3 has 13 residues. Germline CDR1 and CDR2: MGHRA and YSYEKL. The germline V and J ends were trimmed by 5 bases and 2 bases, with 10 bases remaining between them. DNA of the CDR3: TGCGCCAGCAGCGAGGGAATGGCCTACGAGCAGTACTTC. Residues: CASSEGMAYEQYF.

The chain has TRBV7-8 and TRBJ1-1; no clear D. V shed 1 base and J shed 3 bases, with 9 bases lying between them. Germline assignment: CDR1 SGHVS and CDR2 FQNEAQ. CDR3 length equals 14 residues. CDR3: CASSLDEGYTEAFF. The CDR3 DNA reads TGTGCCAGCAGCTTAGATGAGGGCTACACTGAAGCTTTCTTT. Full variable domain (missing parts from reference TRBV7-8 and TRBJ1-1): GAGVSQSPRYKVAKRGQDVALRCDPISGHVSLFWYQQALGQGPEFLTYFQNEAQLDKSGLPSDRFFAERPEGSVSTLKIQRTQQEDSAVYLCASSLDEGYTEAFFGQGTRLTVV.

The chain couples TRBV27 to TRBJ2-3; D unclear. The CDR3 contains 11 residues. V lost 7 bases and J lost 11, with 13 bases in between. Germline V CDR1 and CDR2: MNHEY, SMNVEV (reference sequence). This CDR3 is CASIRGAMQYF. CDR3 nucleotide sequence: TGTGCCAGCATCCGTGGAGCTATGCAGTATTTT.

The chain has TRBV7-9 and TRBJ1-1, with D perhaps TRBD1 (6 bases). This CDR3 has 12 amino acids. The V end was cut by 3 bases, the J end by 8 bases, with 10 bases between. Germline V gene data show CDR1 as SEHNR and CDR2 as FQNEAQ (reference sequence). In DNA, the CDR3 is TGTGCCAGCAGCTTCCATGACAGGGAAGCTTTCTTT. Amino acids: CASSFHDREAFF.

The genes are TRBV6-5 and TRBJ1-1; weak D call: TRBD1 (6 bases). Per germline, CDR1 MNHEY and CDR2 SVGAGI. V lost 0 bases and J 1 base, leaving 9 bases between the germline ends. There are 15 residues in the CDR3. CDR3 loop: CASSYSGAPNTEAFF. CDR3 nucleotide sequence: TGTGCCAGCAGTTACTCGGGGGCCCCGAACACTGAAGCTTTCTTT.

The chain recombines TRBV5-6 with TRBJ2-1, with D maybe TRBD2 (6 bases). CDR3 length equals 14 residues. The germline V gene encodes CDR1 SGHDT and CDR2 YYEEEE. V dropped 4 bases and J dropped 3 bases, with 11 bases sitting between them. CDR3 bases: TGTGCCAGCAGCCCCGGGACTTTCTACAATGAGCAGTTCTTC. Protein: CASSPGTFYNEQFF. The full variable domain, with the rest looked up from reference TRBV5-6 and TRBJ2-1, is DAGVTQSPTHLIKTRGQQVTLRCSPKSGHDTVSWYQQALGQGPQFIFQYYEEEERQRGNFPDRFSGHQFPNYSSELNVNALLLGDSALYLCASSPGTFYNEQFFGPGTRLTVL.

The chain couples TRBV27 to TRBJ1-5; unclear D gene. Between the trimmed V and J ends, which lost 5 bases and 0 bases, there was a span of 14 bases. The CDR3 extends over 16 amino acids. The V gene's germline CDR1 is MNHEY and CDR2 SMNVEV (reference sequence). The CDR3 sequence: CASSILPIGSNQPQHF. CDR3 sequence (DNA): TGTGCCAGCAGTATACTACCTATCGGTAGCAATCAGCCCCAGCATTTT.

This rearrangement joins TRBV5-1 to TRBJ2-5, with D maybe TRBD2 (6 bases). The CDR3 covers 15 residues. Per the germline V gene, CDR1 is SGHRS and CDR2 is YFSETQ. The V end was cut by 2 bases, the J end by 2 bases, with 13 bases between. The chain's CDR3 is CASSLRLAHQETQYF. The CDR3 DNA is TGCGCCAGCAGCTTAAGGCTAGCGCATCAAGAGACCCAGTACTTC. The full variable domain, rest sourced from reference TRBV5-1 and TRBJ2-5, is KAGVTQTPRYLIKTRGQQVTLSCSPISGHRSVSWYQQTPGQGLQFLFEYFSETQRNKGNFPGRFSGRQFSNSRSEMNVSTLELGDSALYLCASSLRLAHQETQYFGPGTRLLVL.

V usage is TRBV6-5 and J usage is TRBJ1-2, with 9 positions matching TRBD1. This CDR3 is built from 13 residues. From germline, CDR1 is MNHEY and CDR2 SVGAGI. The CDR3 region is CDTLGQGGYGYTF. In nucleotides, the CDR3 is TGTGACACCCTGGGACAGGGCGGCTATGGCTACACCTTC.

V and J are TRBV18 and TRBJ2-7; D perhaps matches TRBD1 (5 bases). This CDR3 comprises 15 residues. In germline, CDR1 is KGHSH, CDR2 LQKENI. V was trimmed by 3 bases and J by 4 bases, leaving 16 bases between them. The CDR3 bases are TGTGCCAGCTCACCGGTACAAGCAGGGTTATACGAGCAGTACTTC. This gives the protein CASSPVQAGLYEQYF.

The chain employs TRBV29-1 and TRBJ2-1; D is perhaps TRBD2 (6 bases). V shed 2 bases and J shed 0 bases, with 11 bases lying between them. This CDR3 has 15 amino acids. Germline V gene lookup returns CDR1 SQVTM and CDR2 ANQGSEA. For the CDR3, the DNA is TGCAGCGTTGAAAGGAGGGGTTTCTCCTACAATGAGCAGTTCTTC. It encodes CSVERRGFSYNEQFF.

The rearrangement joins TRBV7-3 to TRBJ2-7, with 10 bases fitting TRBD1. There are 13 residues in the CDR3. The junction had 3 bases not matched to a gene; V was cut back by 4 bases and J by 6 bases. The germline CDR1 and CDR2 sequences are SGHTA and FQGTGA. This chain's CDR3 is CASSWTGGGEQYF. CDR3 sequence (DNA): TGTGCCAGCAGCTGGACAGGGGGAGGCGAGCAGTACTTC.

The chain employs TRBV7-9 and TRBJ2-7; 9 bases map to TRBD1. Per the germline V gene, CDR1 is SEHNR and CDR2 is FQNEAQ (reference sequence). The CDR3 extends over 14 amino acids. The V and J ends lost 3 bases and 1 base, in that order; junction bases with no gene match: 1. In nucleotides, the CDR3 is TGTGCCAGCAGCTTTGGGACAGGGTCCTACGAGCAGTACTTC. This encodes CASSFGTGSYEQYF.

The rearrangement uses TRBV9 and TRBJ2-5; unclear D gene. There are 13 residues in the CDR3. V was clipped by 0 bases and J by 2 bases, with 5 bases between them. Germline assignment: CDR1 SGDLS and CDR2 YYNGEE. This chain's CDR3 is CASSVAYQETQYF. The CDR3 DNA reads TGTGCCAGCAGCGTAGCTTATCAAGAGACCCAGTACTTC.

The chain has TRBV6-5 and TRBJ2-7; D is possibly TRBD2 (5 bases). The CDR3 totals 11 residues. Trimming removed 5 bases at V and 3 bases at J, with 5 bases between. The germline CDR1 and CDR2 sequences are MNHEY and SVGAGI. The DNA of the CDR3 is TGTGCCAGCAGTGAGGGCTACGAGCAGTACTTC. This translates into CASSEGYEQYF.

The gene calls are TRBV30 and TRBJ1-3; D not certain. This CDR3 region has 13 residues. Germline loops: CDR1 GTSNPN, CDR2 SVGIG (reference sequence). Deletions cut 0 bases from V and 7 bases from J, with 10 bases between. The CDR3 protein is CAWSVRVSNTIYF. CDR3 in DNA: TGTGCCTGGAGTGTACGGGTTAGCAACACCATATATTTT.

This sequence joins TRBV27 and TRBJ2-5, with 7 bases aligning to TRBD2. The CDR3 has 13 residues. Germline V CDR1 and CDR2: MNHEY, SMNVEV (reference sequence). V dropped 6 bases and J dropped 1; count of bases not matched to a gene: 2. This CDR3 is CASRPSGQETQYF. The DNA of the CDR3 is TGTGCCAGCAGACCTAGCGGCCAAGAGACCCAGTACTTC.

The V and J genes are TRBV7-6 and TRBJ2-3; possibly TRBD1 for D (5 bases). Between the trimmed V and J ends, which lost 1 base and 2 bases, there was a span of 7 bases. This CDR3 has 14 residues. Germline assignment: CDR1 SGHVS and CDR2 FNYEAQ. DNA for the CDR3: TGTGCCAGCAGCTTAGGGGGCAACACAGATACGCAGTATTTT. Protein: CASSLGGNTDTQYF.

The J gene is TRBJ1-5, the V gene TRBV30; D remains unclear. The V and J ends lost 0 bases and 4 bases respectively, with 13 bases between them. The V gene's germline CDR1 is GTSNPN and CDR2 SVGIG (reference sequence). The CDR3 runs to 15 residues. DNA of the CDR3: TGTGCCTGGAGTGTAAAGACATTCCGAAATCAGCCCCAGCATTTT. The encoded protein is CAWSVKTFRNQPQHF.